Each of the 23 T cell receptor beta chains below was sequenced from the same sample in a study of T cells in Graves' hyperthyroidism and ophthalmopathy. What was amplified from RNA transcripts were TCR beta CDR3 regions. During a first-round RT-PCR of the TCR CDR3, the HTBI primer set was used. TCRdb itself ran the multiplex PCR reads through MiXCR, one entry per CDR3 protein. The repertoire consists of approximately 430,000 distinct CDR3 sequences, with around a sixth occurring once and the leading ten covering roughly 14%. Specimen: blood. Source of these receptors: a woman aged 18-29 years with Graves' hyperthyroidism.

In its sample, this clonotype was seen many times. The CDR3 loop reads CASSPWMRELETQYF. CDR3 nucleotides: TGTGCCAGCAGCCCCTGGATGCGGGAGTTGGAGACCCAGTACTTC. The gene calls are TRBV6-1 and TRBJ2-5; 7 bases line up with TRBD2. CDR1 and CDR2 (germline): MNHNS, SASEGT. V lost 6 bases, J lost 5 bases, and 12 bases stayed unmatched. This CDR3 is built from 15 residues.

This clonotype showed up many times. This chain uses TRBV6-1 with TRBJ2-3; 8 positions agree with TRBD2. V lost 1 base and J lost 5; bases outside the gene matches: 5. CDR3 length: 15 residues. Germline CDR1 reads MNHNS; CDR2 reads SASEGT. The CDR3 bases are TGTGCCAGCAGTGAAGTCGGGAGGGCCTTAGATACGCAGTATTTT. This gives the protein CASSEVGRALDTQYF.

This clonotype was observed many times. V is TRBV5-1 and J is TRBJ1-1; D uncertain. The CDR3 covers 15 residues. CDR1 SGHRS and CDR2 YFSETQ come from the germline V gene. The ends were cut back, 0 bases at V and 6 bases at J, with 15 bases in the middle. The CDR3 loop is CASSLEAGIGSEAFF. The CDR3 DNA is TGCGCCAGCAGCTTGGAGGCAGGAATCGGCTCTGAAGCTTTCTTT.

This rearrangement joins TRBV19 to TRBJ2-3, with 9 bases identical to TRBD2. The CDR3 consists of 14 residues. Germline lookup yields CDR1 LNHDA and CDR2 SQIVND (reference sequence). J was trimmed by 4 bases and V by 7 bases; bases with no gene match: 6. The DNA for the CDR3 is TGTGCCAGTAATTTTGGCGGGGGGGCAGATACGCAGTATTTT. This translates into CASNFGGGADTQYF. The whole variable domain, remainder taken from reference TRBV19 and TRBJ2-3, is DGGITQSPKYLFRKEGQNVTLSCEQNLNHDAMYWYRQDPGQGLRLIYYSQIVNDFQKGDIAEGYSVSREKKESFPLTVTSAQKNPTAFYLCASNFGGGADTQYFGPGTRLTVL.

This clonotype was observed once. The chain recombines TRBV7-9 with TRBJ1-2; D unresolved. V lost 5 bases and J lost 10, with 11 bases in between. This CDR3 contains 11 residues. Germline CDR1 and CDR2: SEHNR and FQNEAQ (reference sequence). This CDR3 reads CASSLKLDYTF. The CDR3 DNA reads as TGTGCCAGCAGCCTTAAATTGGACTACACCTTC.

At least ten counts were recorded for this clonotype. The chain combines TRBV28 with TRBJ2-3, with D unclear. Germline V gene lookup returns CDR1 MDHEN and CDR2 SYDVKM. The CDR3 has 15 residues. Trimming cost V 3 bases and J 5 bases, with 15 bases left between them. The CDR3 here is CASSFLPGVRDTQYF. The CDR3 DNA reads as TGTGCCAGCAGTTTCCTCCCGGGCGTGAGAGATACGCAGTATTTT.

This rearrangement joins TRBV5-1 to TRBJ2-2, with D possibly being TRBD1 (6 bases). Germline values: CDR1 SGHRS, CDR2 YFSETQ. The CDR3 runs 18 residues. Trimming took 2 bases from V and 4 from J, leaving 21 bases between them. The CDR3 DNA is TGCGCCAGCAGCTTAAACCCGGGCCAGGGGCAACTCACCGGGGAGCTGTTTTTT. The encoded protein is CASSLNPGQGQLTGELFF.

The chain couples TRBV5-4 to TRBJ2-1, with TRBD2 matching over 7 bases. This CDR3 has 15 amino acids. CDR1 is SGHNT, CDR2 YYREEE, per germline (reference sequence). V dropped 4 bases and J dropped 1; count of bases not matched to a gene: 5. The CDR3 here is CASSPMGGSYNEQFF. In nucleotides, the CDR3 is TGTGCCAGCAGCCCTATGGGGGGGTCCTACAATGAGCAGTTCTTC. The full variable domain, its missing parts supplied by reference TRBV5-4 and TRBJ2-1, is ETGVTQSPTHLIKTRGQQVTLRCSSQSGHNTVSWYQQALGQGPQFIFQYYREEENGRGNFPPRFSGLQFPNYSSELNVNALELDDSALYLCASSPMGGSYNEQFFGPGTRLTVL.

This clonotype was found many times. The chain has TRBV7-9 and TRBJ1-6, with 10 bases matching TRBD1. Germline trimming cut 8 bases from V and 5 bases from J; bases unmatched to any gene: 6. Germline values: CDR1 SEHNR, CDR2 FQNEAQ (reference sequence). CDR3 size: 15 residues. The CDR3 DNA follows: TGTGCCAGCTCAACCGGGACAGGGGATAATTCACCCCTCCACTTT. Protein: CASSTGTGDNSPLHF.

CDR3: CASSQDGQNQPQHF. The DNA for the CDR3 is TGTGCCAGCAGCCAAGATGGTCAAAATCAGCCCCAGCATTTT. The chain is built from TRBV4-2 and TRBJ1-5; D call uncertain. Germline CDR1 LGHNA, CDR2 YNFKEQ. Trimming took off 0 bases at V and 4 bases at J, with 7 bases between the two ends. The CDR3 runs 14 residues.

About this clonotype: A read error may be the cause here, since a much bigger clone is one base away. This chain uses TRBV5-8 with TRBJ2-1; D is possibly TRBD2 (6 bases). This CDR3 contains 14 residues. Germline values: CDR1 SGHTS, CDR2 YDEGEE. CDR3 nucleotides: TGTGCCGGCAGGACCCGCGGGGCGGCCAATGAGCAGTTCTTC. Its protein product is CAGRTRGAANEQFF.

The rearrangement joins TRBV6-4 to TRBJ1-2; 8 bases line up with TRBD1. The V and J ends lost 7 bases and 9 bases, in that order; junction bases with no gene match: 10. The CDR3 runs to 13 residues. Germline-derived CDR1 and CDR2 are MRHNA and SNTAGT. CDR3 protein: CASTWDRRWSYTF. DNA of the CDR3: TGTGCCAGCACCTGGGACAGGCGATGGAGCTACACCTTC.

This clonotype was seen a handful of times. The chain joins TRBV3-1 to TRBJ2-3; 14 bases are a match to TRBD2. CDR1 is LGHDT, CDR2 YNNKEL, per germline (reference sequence). The CDR3 is 18 amino acids. V lost 4 bases, J lost 0 bases, and 6 bases stayed unmatched. The chain's CDR3 is CASSRGLAGGPSTDTQYF. The CDR3 DNA reads TGTGCCAGCAGCCGTGGACTAGCGGGGGGCCCTAGCACAGATACGCAGTATTTT.

In its sample, this clonotype was seen a few times. V is TRBV5-4 and J is TRBJ2-3; TRBD2 aligns across 7 bases. The length of the CDR3 is 14 residues. With 4 bases clipped from V and 3 bases from J, the junction kept 5 bases outside the gene matches. Germline CDR1 is SGHNT and CDR2 is YYREEE (reference sequence). The CDR3 sequence is CASSAWEGTDTQYF. Here the CDR3 DNA reads TGTGCCAGCAGCGCCTGGGAGGGGACAGATACGCAGTATTTT.

This clonotype was recorded many times. J is TRBJ1-2 and V is TRBV5-1, with 9 bases that match TRBD1. Trimming at V came to 4 bases and at J to 13 bases, leaving 5 bases not matched to a gene. The germline CDR1 and CDR2 sequences are SGHRS and YFSETQ. This CDR3 has 11 residues. The CDR3 sequence: CASSLGQGTTF. CDR3 bases: TGCGCCAGCAGCCTTGGACAGGGGACCACCTTC.

This clonotype was seen repeatedly, ten times or more. The chain is built from TRBV7-9 and TRBJ2-1; 13 nucleotides match TRBD2. The germline V gene has CDR1 SEHNR and CDR2 FQNEAQ (reference sequence). The CDR3 totals 15 residues. V lost 5 bases and J lost 8; bases outside the gene matches: 6. CDR3 in amino acids: CASSRTSGSIYEQFF. The CDR3 DNA follows: TGTGCCAGCAGCCGGACTAGCGGGAGTATCTATGAGCAGTTCTTC.

The chain links TRBV7-8 to TRBJ1-6; D not certain. Trimming took 5 bases from V and 1 from J, leaving 12 bases between them. In germline, CDR1 is SGHVS, CDR2 FQNEAQ. This CDR3 has 16 residues. CDR3 sequence reads: CASSPLGLSYNSPLHF. CDR3 DNA: TGTGCCAGCAGCCCCCTAGGATTGTCCTATAATTCACCCCTCCACTTT.

The rearrangement uses TRBV20-1 and TRBJ2-7; 10 bases align to TRBD1. The CDR3 length is 15 residues. The ends lost 5 bases at V and 6 bases at J; junction bases unmatched: 13. Germline V CDR1 and CDR2: DFQATT, SNEGSKA (reference sequence). In nucleotides, the CDR3 is TGCAGTGCTCCTAGGTGGGACAGGGGAATGGGCGAGCAGTACTTC. This translates into CSAPRWDRGMGEQYF.

The gene calls are TRBV24-1 and TRBJ2-1; unclear D gene. Trimming removed 1 base from V and 9 bases from J, with 3 bases in between. This CDR3 region has 11 residues. Germline V gives CDR1 KGHDR, CDR2 SFDVKD. The CDR3 DNA sequence: TGTGCCACCAGTGATTTCGGTGAGCAGTTCTTC. It codes for CATSDFGEQFF.

Ten or more counts support this clonotype. The rearrangement joins TRBV7-2 to TRBJ1-5; the D gene is possibly TRBD1 (6 bases). CDR3 length: 12 amino acids. Between the trimmed V and J ends, which lost 4 bases and 8 bases, there was a span of 9 bases. Germline V gives CDR1 SGHTA, CDR2 FQGNSA. CDR3 residues: CASSSNREPQHF. The CDR3, as DNA: TGTGCCAGCAGCTCTAACAGGGAGCCCCAGCATTTT.

This clonotype was found many times. This chain uses TRBV27 with TRBJ2-7; D uncertain. CDR1 and CDR2 from the germline V gene are MNHEY and SMNVEV (reference sequence). Trimming pared 4 bases from V and 2 bases from J, leaving 18 bases between. The CDR3 totals 16 residues. CDR3 protein: CASSSARASGTYEQYF. Here the CDR3 DNA reads TGTGCCAGCAGTTCCGCCCGGGCCTCAGGCACCTACGAGCAGTACTTC.

This clonotype came up many times. The chain uses TRBV27 and TRBJ2-5; D ambiguous. This CDR3 is built from 17 residues. V was shortened by 6 bases and J by 0 bases, with 20 bases between the two germline ends. The germline gives CDR1 MNHEY, CDR2 SMNVEV (reference sequence). As DNA, the CDR3 is TGTGCCAGCAGATCACTTCGGGCGGAGATAGACCAAGAGACCCAGTACTTC. The encoded protein is CASRSLRAEIDQETQYF.

This clonotype was picked up many times. The rearrangement uses TRBV20-1 and TRBJ2-1; 11 bases align to TRBD2. V shed 3 bases and J 2 bases; nucleotides not matched to a gene: 6. The germline V gene has CDR1 DFQATT and CDR2 SNEGSKA (reference sequence). The CDR3 sequence is 16 residues long. The CDR3 DNA reads as TGCAGTGCTAGCTCGGGACTAGCGGACACCTACAATGAGCAGTTCTTC. This sequence encodes CSASSGLADTYNEQFF.